This T cell receptor (beta chain) was found in a study of regulatory dendritic cells for organ transplantation. Overall study findings and caveats: Naive T cells showed high diversity, memory cells less, memory CD8+ least. Mature dendritic cells appeared to drive more memory CD8+ clonal expansion than regulatory ones.

Sequencing used immunoSEQ multiplex PCR; TCRdb keeps in-frame clones, though not all of them. The table records 21,000 or so clones, 74% of them present only once. Trimming took 3 bases from V and 5 from J, leaving 13 bases between them. There are 13 residues in the CDR3. Per germline, CDR1 SQVTM and CDR2 ANQGSEA. Turning to this clone: The antigen is not known.

This chain links TRBV29-1 with TRBJ1-2; the D gene is possibly TRBD1 (5 bases). Sequenced material: memory CD4+ T cells from blood. The subset was: CD45RO+ memory T cells. The origin of this receptor is a human donor in good health. This chain's CDR3 is CSVDPAGRYGYTF. The DNA of the CDR3 is TGCAGCGTTGATCCCGCAGGGCGATATGGCTACACCTTC.